Sequencing of this T cell receptor beta chain was carried out in a study of early T cells in non-severe SARS-CoV-2 infection. Individual cDNA molecules were tagged with unique molecular identifiers, the study reported. Each CDR3 protein gets one entry after TCRdb re-called the 5' RACE reads with MiXCR. Among tens of thousands of distinct CDR3 sequences, roughly 6.1% were seen once, and the ten largest hold roughly 5.4%. Germline CDR1 reads SGHTA; CDR2 reads FQGTGA. The CDR3 has 13 amino acids. This clonotype was seen just once. What it binds is unknown. A much bigger clone sits one base away, suggesting this may be a read error. Regarding the study as a whole: There was a bias toward anti-spike CD8 responses in VDJdb matching, which missed private and CD4 specificities.

This TCR was sampled from an adult who was a healthcare worker with PCR-confirmed SARS-CoV-2 infection or an uninfected control (not recorded which). The genes are TRBV7-3 and TRBJ1-2, with a possible D match to TRBD1 (5 bases). The sequencing input was whole blood. CDR3 loop: CTSSLTREDGYTF. The DNA of the CDR3 is TGTACCAGCAGCTTAACCAGGGAGGATGGCTACACCTTC.